Each of the 14 T cell receptor beta chains below was sequenced from the same sample in a study of blood T cells in healthy people across ages (dated by TCRdb to the mid-2010s). Libraries were prepared through 5' RACE. The sequencer was an Illumina HiSeq 2500. A second PCR of about 7 to 12 cycles was run with a J-beta primer mix and a sample-barcoded 5' primer. TCRdb ran its own pipeline on the public reads, namely fastp trimming at Q25 and MiXCR clone calling, and kept in-frame beta chains. Identical CDR3 proteins give one entry, which carries the most common genes and DNA. Across this sample there are about 1,500,000 distinct CDR3 sequences, with roughly 40% seen only once. Of the sample, 7% to 9.5% falls within the top ten clones. Sample: blood. These receptors were obtained from a woman aged 18 to 35 in good health.

The V call is TRBV2, the J call TRBJ1-1; no firm D call. This CDR3 comprises 11 residues. Germline CDR1 and CDR2: SNHLY and FYNNEI. Trimming cost V 3 bases and J 3 bases, with 2 bases left between them. The CDR3 sequence: CASSDYTEAFF. The CDR3 DNA reads as TGTGCCAGCAGTGACTACACTGAAGCTTTCTTT.

This clonotype was seen a handful of times. The chain carries TRBV7-9 and TRBJ2-7; D is possibly TRBD2 (5 bases). CDR1 and CDR2 from the germline V gene are SEHNR and FQNEAQ (reference sequence). This CDR3 is 13 amino acids long. V lost 5 bases to trimming and J lost 2 bases, with 10 bases between them. This CDR3 is CASSGEGTYEQYF. The CDR3, as DNA: TGTGCCAGCAGCGGAGAGGGAACCTACGAGCAGTACTTC. The full variable domain, its missing parts supplied by reference TRBV7-9 and TRBJ2-7, is DTGVSQNPRHKITKRGQNVTFRCDPISEHNRLYWYRQTLGQGPEFLTYFQNEAQLEKSRLLSDRFSAERPKGSFSTLEIQRTEQGDSAMYLCASSGEGTYEQYFGPGTRLTVT.

This clonotype was picked up a small number of times. The V call is TRBV4-1, the J call TRBJ2-7; D gene uncertain. The V end lost 0 bases, the J end lost 2 bases, and 8 bases lay between the germline ends. In germline, CDR1 is MGHRA, CDR2 YSYEKL. The CDR3 length is 14 residues. The CDR3 DNA sequence: TGCGCCAGCAGCCAAGATGAGAGCACCTACGAGCAGTACTTC. This codes for CASSQDESTYEQYF.

This chain uses TRBV29-1 with TRBJ2-7; 7 nucleotides match TRBD2. The CDR3 covers 12 residues. Trimming took 7 bases from V and 4 from J; bases not matched to a gene: 7. Germline CDR1 SQVTM, CDR2 ANQGSEA. CDR3 in DNA: TGCAGCGCTTCGGGACTACCATACGAGCAGTACTTC. Protein sequence: CSASGLPYEQYF.

This clonotype was seen a few times. The chain carries TRBV7-2 and TRBJ1-2; 8 positions agree with TRBD1. The V segment lost 4 bases and the J segment 8 bases; nucleotides outside the gene matches: 9. Germline V gene sequence: CDR1 SGHTA, CDR2 FQGNSA. The CDR3 consists of 14 residues. CDR3 sequence reads: CASSSYQGAQGYTF. For the CDR3, the DNA is TGTGCCAGCAGCTCCTACCAGGGGGCTCAGGGCTACACCTTC.

V gene TRBV12-3 or TRBV12-4 combines with J gene TRBJ1-1; 7 positions match TRBD1. This CDR3 spans 14 amino acids. The junction had 6 bases not matched to a gene; V was cut back by 7 bases and J by 1 base. The CDR3 is CASNLRGPNTEAFF. Written as DNA, the CDR3 is TGTGCCAGCAACTTGAGGGGGCCGAACACTGAAGCTTTCTTT.

The rearrangement uses TRBV7-2 and TRBJ2-1; perhaps TRBD2 as D (5 bases). This CDR3 spans 15 amino acids. V lost 5 bases, J lost 1 base, and 12 bases lay in between. Per the germline V gene, CDR1 is SGHTA and CDR2 is FQGNSA. CDR3 loop: CASSGASGSYNEQFF. CDR3 DNA: TGTGCCAGCAGCGGCGCGAGCGGATCCTACAATGAGCAGTTCTTC.

The CDR3 DNA follows: TGTGCCAGCAGCCAAGAGTCAGGGTCGGGAGACTATGGCTACACCTTC. Translating gives CASSQESGSGDYGYTF. J is TRBJ1-2 and V is TRBV4-2; maybe TRBD1 (5 bases). This CDR3 has 16 residues. The V end was cut by 0 bases, the J end by 3 bases, with 14 bases between. CDR1 is LGHNA and CDR2 is YNFKEQ in the germline V gene.

This clonotype was counted only a few times. As DNA, the CDR3 is TGTGCCAGCAGCACCGAGGGCGCGGGGGTATACGAGCAGTACTTC. This gives the protein CASSTEGAGVYEQYF. This chain joins TRBV27 and TRBJ2-7; TRBD2 matches 7 bases. V was clipped by 6 bases and J by 4 bases; unmatched bases: 12. Germline V gives CDR1 MNHEY, CDR2 SMNVEV (reference sequence). The CDR3 is 15 amino acids.

The chain joins TRBV5-1 to TRBJ2-3, with D possibly called TRBD1 or TRBD2 (5 bases each). The CDR3 runs 14 residues. Trimming removed 4 bases from V and 5 bases from J, with 14 bases in between. CDR1 is SGHRS, CDR2 YFSETQ, per germline. CDR3 sequence reads: CASSATGGRDTQYF. Here the CDR3 DNA reads TGCGCCAGCAGCGCTACAGGTGGGAGAGATACGCAGTATTTT.

The CDR3 is CASRVDRGAFF. The CDR3 DNA reads TGTGCCAGCAGGGTAGACAGAGGGGCTTTCTTT. This chain uses TRBV2 with TRBJ1-1; D is perhaps TRBD1 (5 bases). Germline lookup yields CDR1 SNHLY and CDR2 FYNNEI. Deletions cut 6 bases from V and 11 bases from J, with 13 bases between. There are 11 residues in the CDR3.

A few counts support this clonotype. The chain couples TRBV12-3 or TRBV12-4 to TRBJ2-5; D may be TRBD2 (6 bases). The CDR3 covers 14 residues. Trimming shortened V by 7 bases and J by 5 bases, and 17 bases separated the two germline ends. CDR3 nucleotide sequence: TGTGCCAGCACGGCGGGATCAACCGGGGAGACCCAGTACTTC. Its protein is CASTAGSTGETQYF.

CDR3 in amino acids: CASSYSRQKSYNEQFF. The CDR3 region has the DNA TGTGCCAGCAGTTACAGTCGACAGAAGTCCTACAATGAGCAGTTCTTC. This sequence joins TRBV6-2 or TRBV6-3 and TRBJ2-1; a weak D match, TRBD1 (5 bases). With 2 bases removed from V and 1 base from J, the gap between germline ends came to 12 bases. CDR1 is MNHEY and CDR2 is SVGEGT in the germline V gene. This CDR3 has 16 residues.

The J gene is TRBJ2-4, the V gene TRBV3-1; tentative D call: TRBD1 (5 bases). CDR1 and CDR2 (germline): LGHDT, YNNKEL (reference sequence). The CDR3 runs to 13 residues. V was cut by 1 base and J by 13 bases, with 14 bases left in between. CDR3 residues: CASSQGGLPEQYF. The DNA for the CDR3 is TGTGCCAGCAGCCAAGGGGGCCTCCCGGAGCAGTACTTC.